Listed here are 14 T cell receptor beta chains from one sample, sequenced in a study of blood T cell repertoires in COVID-19. The repertoire was sequenced with immunoSEQ multiplex PCR; TCRdb's copy has only in-frame clones and lacks some. The sample contains hundreds of thousands of clones, approximately 86% of which appear only once. Sequenced sample: PBMCs or T cells enriched from blood (not recorded which). The receptors here all came from a woman in her 30s with acute COVID-19.

The rearrangement uses TRBV7-6 and TRBJ2-5; 13 nucleotides line up with TRBD2. V dropped 2 bases and J dropped 5; count of bases not matched to a gene: 11. The CDR3 extends over 18 amino acids. The germline gives CDR1 SGHVS, CDR2 FNYEAQ. The chain's CDR3 is CASSLSPTSGRRWETQYF. CDR3 sequence (DNA): TGTGCCAGCAGCTTAAGTCCGACTAGCGGGAGGAGGTGGGAGACCCAGTACTTC.

The V and J genes are TRBV9 and TRBJ1-2; TRBD1 agrees at 10 bases. The V segment lost 4 bases and the J segment 8 bases; nucleotides outside the gene matches: 17. The CDR3 extends over 17 amino acids. The germline V gene has CDR1 SGDLS and CDR2 YYNGEE. In DNA form, the CDR3 reads TGTGCCAGCAGCCTGGGGCCGGCTGACAGGGGGCCTCGAGGCTACACCTTC. Protein: CASSLGPADRGPRGYTF.

The chain employs TRBV2 and TRBJ1-4, with D perhaps TRBD1 (6 bases). Germline values: CDR1 SNHLY, CDR2 FYNNEI. The V end was cut by 7 bases, the J end by 4 bases, with 16 bases between. This CDR3 contains 15 residues. CDR3 coding DNA: TGTGCCAGCACCTTAGGCAGGGGTGGTAATGAAAAACTGTTTTTT. As protein: CASTLGRGGNEKLFF.

The CDR3 DNA is TGTGCCAGCAGCTTAGATCTAGCGGGGGGTAGAGAGACCCAGTACTTC. It codes for CASSLDLAGGRETQYF. The chain combines TRBV11-2 with TRBJ2-5; 11 nucleotides match TRBD2. V lost 0 bases to trimming and J lost 4 bases; unmatched junction nucleotides: 4. The CDR3 is made up of 16 amino acids. Per germline, CDR1 SGHAT and CDR2 FQNNGV.

The V gene is TRBV28, the J gene TRBJ1-1; D is undetermined. The CDR3 spans 16 residues. Germline assignment: CDR1 MDHEN and CDR2 SYDVKM. V lost 4 bases and J 0 bases, leaving 15 bases between the germline ends. CDR3 bases: TGTGCCAGCAGTTCCCTTCCCCGTGGCTTGAACACTGAAGCTTTCTTT. Its protein product is CASSSLPRGLNTEAFF.

The rearrangement joins TRBV6-1 to TRBJ1-2; D is ambiguous. There are 15 residues in the CDR3. CDR1 is MNHNS, CDR2 SASEGT, per germline. V was shortened by 1 base and J by 0 bases, with 9 bases between the two germline ends. The CDR3 here is CASSEESGPNYGYTF. CDR3 nucleotide sequence: TGTGCCAGCAGTGAAGAGTCAGGCCCTAACTATGGCTACACCTTC.

Here the CDR3 reads CASSRGPNYGYTF. As DNA, the CDR3 is TGTGCCAGCTCAAGAGGCCCTAACTATGGCTACACCTTC. This chain connects TRBV18 to TRBJ1-2; no clear D. This CDR3 comprises 13 residues. Germline assignment: CDR1 KGHSH and CDR2 LQKENI. The V end lost 5 bases, the J end lost 0 bases, and 7 bases lay between the germline ends.

In this sample, this clone turned up a few times. The chain recombines TRBV7-9 with TRBJ2-7, with TRBD1 matching 9 bases. V lost 6 bases and J lost 1; bases outside the gene matches: 4. Germline loops: CDR1 SEHNR, CDR2 FQNEAQ (reference sequence). This CDR3 spans 14 amino acids. CDR3 in amino acids: CASRPGTGSYEQYF. CDR3 DNA sequence: TGTGCCAGCAGACCCGGGACAGGGTCCTACGAGCAGTACTTC.

CDR3 in DNA: TGTGCCAGTAGTCCACTAGCGGGGCTGAACGAGCAGTACTTC. It is translated as CASSPLAGLNEQYF. The rearrangement uses TRBV19 and TRBJ2-7; 10 positions agree with TRBD2. The V gene end was trimmed by 5 bases and the J gene end by 5 bases; junction bases not matched to a gene: 6. The CDR3 is made up of 14 amino acids. Per the germline V gene, CDR1 is LNHDA and CDR2 is SQIVND (reference sequence).

The V gene is TRBV20-1, the J gene TRBJ2-1; D remains unclear. V lost 3 bases to trimming and J lost 7 bases, with 7 bases between them. CDR3 size: 11 residues. Germline V lookup: CDR1 DFQATT, CDR2 SNEGSKA (reference sequence). In DNA form, the CDR3 reads TGCAGTGCTAGGATACGGAATGAGCAGTTCTTC. Protein product: CSARIRNEQFF.

The rearrangement links TRBV5-6 to TRBJ1-1, with a tentative D call TRBD1 (6 bases). This CDR3 is built from 12 residues. The germline V gene has CDR1 SGHDT and CDR2 YYEEEE. V was trimmed by 5 bases and J by 8 bases, leaving 13 bases between them. CDR3 coding DNA: TGTGCCAGCAGTCTGAACAGGGTGGAAGCTTTCTTT. Amino acids: CASSLNRVEAFF.

The chain joins TRBV10-2 to TRBJ1-2, with TRBD1 as a possible D gene (5 bases). Trimming pared 2 bases from V and 2 bases from J, leaving 15 bases between. The CDR3 is 16 residues long. The germline V gene has CDR1 WSHSY and CDR2 SAAADI. CDR3 DNA: TGCGCCAGCAGTGAGGACGTGGGGCCCCTAAACTATGGCTACACCTTC. Translated, it gives CASSEDVGPLNYGYTF.

This chain uses TRBV7-2 with TRBJ2-1, with D uncertain. This CDR3 is built from 13 residues. Trimming took off 1 base at V and 10 bases at J, with 11 bases between the two ends. Germline CDR1 reads SGHTA; CDR2 reads FQGNSA. CDR3 DNA sequence: TGTGCCAGCAGCTTAGACCCCGCGCGGGAGCAGTTCTTC. Translation: CASSLDPAREQFF.

The gene calls are TRBV29-1 and TRBJ2-7, with 14 bases aligning to TRBD2. After removal of 3 bases from V and 4 bases from J, the junction contained 2 bases not matched to a gene. The CDR3 is 14 residues long. In germline, CDR1 is SQVTM, CDR2 ANQGSEA. CDR3 in amino acids: CSVERLAGGYEQYF. The CDR3 bases are TGCAGCGTTGAGAGACTAGCGGGAGGGTACGAGCAGTACTTC.